This entry concerns a single T cell receptor (beta chain). Its target antigen remains unknown. No base quality values were provided; no much bigger clone lies one nucleotide off. The library was made by the immunoSEQ multiplex PCR assay. TCRdb retrieved this table from immuneACCESS and kept in-frame rearrangements only. Not all clones are present; in checked studies, unresolved V genes account for under half, and no reason is known for the remainder. Across this sample there are fewer than 120,000 clones, with approximately 90% seen only once. The ten largest make up 3.5% to 4% of the sample. This sample stems from a study of control samples from healthy donors and cancer patients (dated by TCRdb to the early 2020s). V is pared back by 5 bases and J by 7 bases, with 8 bases lying between the germline termini. The germline V gene supplies CDR1 SNHLY and CDR2 FYNNEI. From its cysteine to its phenylalanine, the CDR3 spans 11 amino acids. Just CDR3 DNA is preserved here, 33 bases in frame from base 1.

The sequencing input was PBMCs. The TCR originated in a woman in her fifties or sixties with lung cancer. The chain links TRBV2 with TRBJ1-1, with no confident D gene call. The CDR3 corresponds to CASSLQFEAFF. Read as DNA, the sequence is TGTGCCAGCAGTCTTCAGTTTGAAGCTTTCTTT.